The source of this T cell receptor (beta chain) is a study of STAT5B mutations in CD4+ large granular lymphocyte leukemia. Assay: immunoSEQ multiplex PCR; the TCRdb copy retains only in-frame clones and omits some. The table shows tens of thousands of clones, with 70% to 80% occurring only once. Controls came from buffy coats of healthy blood donors. Trimming cost V 1 base and J 2 bases, with 9 bases left between them. The CDR3 sequence is 14 residues long. The germline V gene encodes CDR1 SGHVS and CDR2 FNYEAQ. The sample consisted of CD4+ T cells from blood buffy coats. The chain recombines TRBV7-6 with TRBJ2-7; no reliable D call. This receptor was taken from a human donor in good health. CDR3 nucleotides: TGTGCCAGCAGCTTAGGGGCGACCCCCTACGAGCAGTACTTC. This encodes CASSLGATPYEQYF.